The entry below describes one T cell receptor (beta chain). This CDR3 is 15 amino acids long. With 2 bases removed from V and 7 bases from J, the gap between germline ends came to 17 bases. Time point of the sample: newly diagnosed GD, antithyroid drugs for less than 3 months. Making the TCR library involved RNA that had been extracted from PBMCs. All patients originated from an endocrinology department located in Xi'an, China. The data derive from a study of regulatory T cells in long-lasting Graves disease. Researchers made TCR beta libraries by using iRepertoire HTBI primers and running Arm-PCR on CDR3 regions. TCRdb used MiXCR to reprocess the multiplex PCR reads, holding one entry per CDR3 protein. The sample contains roughly 410,000 distinct CDR3 sequences, approximately 16% of which appear only once. The data were also submitted as part of a second study, on T cells in Graves' hyperthyroidism and ophthalmopathy. That publication notes: Ophthalmopathy was separated from stable hyperthyroidism by a 13 V-J model.

This chain links TRBV12-3 or TRBV12-4 with TRBJ1-2; D is unclear. The sequencing here drew on peripheral blood mononuclear cells (PBMCs), taken at new diagnosis, from a patient treated with antithyroid drugs. This receptor was identified in a woman between 40 and 50 years old with Graves disease. The CDR3 spells CASSLHIWQELGYTF. Written as DNA, the CDR3 is TGTGCCAGCAGTTTACATATCTGGCAGGAACTTGGCTACACCTTC.